These T cell receptor beta chains were read from a single sample in a study of technical replicates of blood from a few donors. Here immunoSEQ multiplex PCR was the method, and the copy in TCRdb shows in-frame clones only, minus some. The sample consists of tens of thousands of clones, just over 90% of them appearing once. Sequences were obtained from T cells isolated from PBMCs. These receptors all stem from a human donor in good health. The CDR3 runs from the conserved cysteine through the conserved F or W. The D gene is left open where the match is weak. The size entry is marked missing in some rows and otherwise reads once, few, many or a size class.

j_call	v_call	clone_size	cdr3_length	d_call	cdr3_aa	cdr3_nt
TRBJ1-2	TRBV6-5	.	12	.	CASGQGVHGYTF	TGTGCCAGCGGTCAGGGTGTGCATGGCTACACCTTC
TRBJ1-2	TRBV5-1	.	16	TRBD1	CASSLGWDSLQGGYTF	TGCGCCAGCAGCTTAGGTTGGGACAGCTTACAAGGTGGCTACACCTTC
TRBJ2-5	TRBV29-1	once	14	TRBD1	CSVWDRALQETQYF	TGCAGCGTTTGGGACAGGGCCCTCCAAGAGACCCAGTACTTC
TRBJ1-2	TRBV4-1	.	15	TRBD1	CASSQDWAGGDGYTF	TGCGCCAGCAGCCAAGATTGGGCAGGGGGCGATGGCTACACCTTC
TRBJ2-3	TRBV2	.	16	.	CASAPALTRVADTQYF	TGTGCCTCAGCACCGGCCCTGACTAGGGTCGCAGATACGCAGTATTTT
TRBJ2-7	TRBV4-1	.	16	.	CASSQALAEPPYEQYF	TGCGCCAGCAGCCAAGCCCTGGCGGAACCGCCCTACGAGCAGTACTTC
TRBJ2-7	TRBV10-1	.	14	TRBD2	CASSESGGPYEQYF	TGCGCCAGCAGTGAGTCGGGAGGGCCCTACGAGCAGTACTTC
TRBJ2-3	TRBV10-3	.	14	TRBD2	CAIGAGGPTDTQYF	TGTGCCATCGGGGCGGGAGGGCCCACAGATACGCAGTATTTT
TRBJ2-5	TRBV5-1	.	17	TRBD1	CASSSNTGGGRQETQYF	TGCGCCAGCAGCTCAAACACAGGGGGCGGTCGGCAAGAGACCCAGTACTTC
TRBJ1-5	TRBV21-1	.	21	.	CASSNSRIGDRGRAGNQPQHF	TGTGCCAGCAGCAACTCCCGGATAGGGGACAGGGGGCGCGCTGGCAATCAGCCCCAGCATTTT
TRBJ1-4	TRBV10-1	.	16	TRBD1	CASSDGTGAGAEKLFF	TGCGCCAGCAGTGACGGGACAGGGGCCGGAGCCGAAAAACTGTTTTTT
TRBJ2-3	TRBV18	.	15	TRBD1	CASSTKGQGLDTQYF	TGTGCCAGCTCAACGAAGGGACAGGGTTTGGATACGCAGTATTTT
TRBJ2-7	TRBV5-4	.	15	TRBD2	CASSPRGSGRGEQYF	TGTGCCAGCAGCCCACGTGGTAGCGGGAGAGGGGAGCAGTACTTC
TRBJ1-1	TRBV6-5	.	14	.	CASSYSGSSTEAFF	TGTGCCAGCAGTTACTCCGGGAGTAGCACTGAAGCTTTCTTT
TRBJ2-5	TRBV5-1	.	15	.	CASSLGGYDRETQYF	TGCGCCAGCAGCTTGGGAGGGTACGATAGGGAGACCCAGTACTTC
TRBJ1-2	TRBV19	.	13	.	CASSIGPGNGYTF	TGTGCCAGTAGTATAGGGCCAGGGAATGGCTACACCTTC
TRBJ1-2	TRBV7-8	.	17	.	CASSQNPPGSVAYGYTF	TGTGCCAGCAGCCAGAACCCCCCGGGGTCTGTAGCCTATGGCTACACCTTC
TRBJ1-1	TRBV13	.	14	.	CASSLRTENTEAFF	TGTGCCAGCAGCTTAAGAACAGAGAACACTGAAGCTTTCTTT
TRBJ2-7	TRBV2	once	11	.	CASSVRSEQYF	TGTGCCAGCAGTGTTCGGAGTGAGCAGTACTTC
TRBJ2-1	TRBV6-5	.	10	.	CASGNNEQFF	TGTGCCTCAGGGAATAATGAGCAGTTCTTC
TRBJ2-7	TRBV4-1	.	16	TRBD1	CASSQVGDRRLGEQYF	TGCGCCAGCAGCCAAGTAGGGGACAGGCGTTTGGGCGAGCAGTACTTC
TRBJ1-5	TRBV6-5	.	14	.	CASSPTGLGQPQHF	TGTGCCAGCAGTCCTACAGGGCTAGGGCAGCCCCAGCATTTT
TRBJ2-7	TRBV28	.	17	TRBD2	CASSSSIHKRGAYEQYF	TGTGCCAGCAGTTCCTCCATACACAAGCGGGGGGCCTACGAGCAGTACTTC
TRBJ2-2	TRBV28	.	15	.	CASSSDSEGAGELFF	TGTGCCAGCAGTTCGGACTCTGAGGGCGCCGGGGAGCTGTTTTTT
TRBJ1-1	TRBV19	.	17	TRBD1	CASSGGTGGYYRTEAFF	TGTGCCAGTAGTGGAGGCACAGGGGGGTACTATCGGACTGAAGCTTTCTTT
TRBJ2-6	TRBV7-8	.	19	TRBD1	CASRGTGTGGISGANVLTF	TGTGCCAGCAGAGGAACCGGGACAGGGGGGATCTCTGGGGCCAACGTCCTGACTTTC
TRBJ1-2	TRBV20-1	once	11	.	CSARTPGGYTF	TGCAGTGCTAGAACGCCGGGTGGCTACACCTTC
TRBJ2-7	TRBV19	.	14	.	CASSIAGLWYEQYF	TGTGCCAGTAGTATCGCGGGGTTATGGTACGAGCAGTACTTC
TRBJ1-6	TRBV11-3	.	14	.	CASSLAPGNSPLHF	TGTGCCAGCAGCTTAGCACCAGGGAATTCACCCCTCCACTTT
TRBJ2-5	TRBV28	.	13	.	CASSLDSEETQYF	TGTGCCAGCAGTTTAGACTCTGAGGAGACCCAGTACTTC
TRBJ2-3	TRBV21-1	.	20	.	CASSKMRYPTSGRSGDTQYF	TGTGCCAGCAGCAAAATGAGGTATCCGACTAGCGGGAGATCCGGCGATACGCAGTATTTT